The rows below give T cell receptor beta chains drawn from one sample of a study of blood T cells in healthy people across ages. TCRdb redid the calling of the 5' RACE reads with MiXCR, one entry per CDR3 protein. The data show 500,000 to 600,000 distinct CDR3 sequences, 27% seen once. Sequenced material: blood. The receptor set was obtained from a woman between 65 and 79 years old in good health. Each CDR3 is given with its conserved first and last residue. The order of the fields is clone size, CDR3 length, V gene, CDR3 protein. Not every row has a clone size; where given, it reads once, few, many or a size class.

few	13	TRBV12-3/TRBV12-4	CASSPNVRGSEYF
.	17	TRBV4-1	CASSQGGTSGALRTQYF
few	12	TRBV10-3	CATTITGSDYTF
.	14	TRBV20-1	CSARQARMGYGYTF
.	15	TRBV12-3/TRBV12-4	CASNDRGKELNEQFF
.	17	TRBV5-5	CASSLGQVGLAKNIQYF
few	13	TRBV5-4	CASSLELAPEAFF
.	14	TRBV27	CASSLRPGIYEQYF
few	16	TRBV11-1	CASSSWGSTDTDTQYF
many	15	TRBV5-1	CASSLSGGAYNEQFF
few	13	TRBV3-1	CASSQESVNGYTF
few	14	TRBV20-1	CSARVPNRASEAFF
few	15	TRBV24-1	CATRKEQGSNTEAFF
.	14	TRBV18	CASSPYRTSYEQYF
few	12	TRBV20-1	CSASGGRKTQYF
.	15	TRBV7-8	CASTRGSGVSGELFF
once	16	TRBV5-6	CASSYSGRPAGETQYF
.	14	TRBV19	CASSRRTGYISQYF
.	11	TRBV24-1	CASGGYNEQYF
few	14	TRBV6-2/TRBV6-3	CASTRGAGADTQYF